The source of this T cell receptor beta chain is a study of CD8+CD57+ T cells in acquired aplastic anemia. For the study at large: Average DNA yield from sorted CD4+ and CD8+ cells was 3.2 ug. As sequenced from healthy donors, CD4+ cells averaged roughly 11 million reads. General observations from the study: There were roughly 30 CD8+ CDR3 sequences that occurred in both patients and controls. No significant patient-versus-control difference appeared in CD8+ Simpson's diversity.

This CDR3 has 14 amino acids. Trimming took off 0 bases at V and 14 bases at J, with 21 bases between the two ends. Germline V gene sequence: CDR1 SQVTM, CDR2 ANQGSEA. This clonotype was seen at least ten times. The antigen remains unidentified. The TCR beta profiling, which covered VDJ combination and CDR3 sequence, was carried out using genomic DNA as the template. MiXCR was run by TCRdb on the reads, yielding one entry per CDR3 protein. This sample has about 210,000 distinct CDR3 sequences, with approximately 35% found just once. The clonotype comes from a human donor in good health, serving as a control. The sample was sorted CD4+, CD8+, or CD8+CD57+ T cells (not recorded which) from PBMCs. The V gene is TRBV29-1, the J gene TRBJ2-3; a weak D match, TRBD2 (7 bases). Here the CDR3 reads CSVEDPPGAGAAYF. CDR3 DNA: TGCAGCGTTGAAGACCCCCCAGGGGCGGGGGCCGCGTATTTT.